Each of the 13 T cell receptor beta chains below was sequenced from the same sample in a study of cytomegalovirus exposure and HLA in healthy donors. The PCR was carried out with 60 Vbeta primers and 13 Jbeta primers. Clones were read by immunoSEQ multiplex PCR, and TCRdb kept only the in-frame ones, dropping some. The sample includes about 110,000 clones, more than 75% of them seen just once. Sequencing used PBMCs. The receptors here all came from a woman in her 50s in good health and CMV-seropositive.

The chain joins TRBV7-2 to TRBJ2-2; D is unclear. V gave up 8 bases and J gave up 5 bases, with 15 bases separating them. The CDR3 is 14 residues long. Germline CDR1 is SGHTA and CDR2 is FQGNSA. CDR3 sequence reads: CASFLLGLTGELFF. For the CDR3, the DNA is TGTGCCAGCTTTCTGCTAGGCTTGACCGGGGAGCTGTTTTTT.

J is TRBJ2-7 and V is TRBV28; 8 nucleotides match TRBD1. Germline values: CDR1 MDHEN, CDR2 SYDVKM. The CDR3 is 14 residues long. V shed 2 bases, J shed 7 bases, and the junction held 7 bases outside the gene matches. The CDR3 DNA reads as TGTGCCAGCAGTTTAACTCAGGGGGCGGTTGAGCAGTACTTC. Its translation is CASSLTQGAVEQYF.

The chain links TRBV9 to TRBJ1-1; TRBD1 might be the D (5 bases). Trimming stripped 0 bases from V and 5 bases from J, with 14 bases between. CDR1 is SGDLS and CDR2 is YYNGEE in the germline V gene. This CDR3 has 15 residues. The CDR3 sequence: CASSVGGGRRTEAFF. The CDR3 DNA is TGTGCCAGCAGCGTAGGGGGGGGTCGTAGGACTGAAGCTTTCTTT.

The chain employs TRBV7-2 and TRBJ2-2; TRBD2 agrees at 13 bases. The CDR3 is 16 amino acids. Losses at the gene ends were 4 bases for V and 6 bases for J; bases not matched to a gene: 5. Germline assignment: CDR1 SGHTA and CDR2 FQGNSA. CDR3 nucleotides: TGTGCCAGCAGCTCGGGAGGGACTAGCGGGGCCGGGGAGCTGTTTTTT. Protein product: CASSSGGTSGAGELFF. Looking up the rest from reference TRBV7-2 and TRBJ2-2 gives the full variable domain: GAGVSQSPSNKVTEKGKDVELRCDPISGHTALYWYRQSLGQGLEFLIYFQGNSAPDKSGLPSDRFSAERTGGSVSTLTIQRTQQEDSAVYLCASSSGGTSGAGELFFGEGSRLTVL.

The chain combines TRBV5-4 with TRBJ2-3; the match to TRBD2 covers 9 bases. This CDR3 is built from 16 residues. Losses at the gene ends were 4 bases for V and 4 bases for J; bases not matched to a gene: 10. Per the germline V gene, CDR1 is SGHNT and CDR2 is YYREEE (reference sequence). The CDR3 loop reads CASSQGEAGGADTQYF. The CDR3 nucleotides are TGTGCCAGCAGCCAAGGGGAAGCGGGGGGTGCAGATACGCAGTATTTT. The entire variable domain, with the rest obtained from reference TRBV5-4 and TRBJ2-3, is as follows: ETGVTQSPTHLIKTRGQQVTLRCSSQSGHNTVSWYQQALGQGPQFIFQYYREEENGRGNFPPRFSGLQFPNYSSELNVNALELDDSALYLCASSQGEAGGADTQYFGPGTRLTVL.

In nucleotides, the CDR3 is TGTGCCAGCCAACAGGGGGCTGACACCATATATTTT. Translated, it gives CASQQGADTIYF. This sequence joins TRBV2 and TRBJ1-3, with 9 nucleotides matching TRBD1. The germline CDR1 and CDR2 sequences are SNHLY and FYNNEI. Trimming took 8 bases from V and 8 from J; bases not matched to a gene: 4. This CDR3 is built from 12 residues.

The J gene is TRBJ1-4, the V gene TRBV4-1, with 10 bases aligning to TRBD1. V gave up 2 bases and J gave up 5 bases; unmatched junction bases: 5. Germline CDR1 and CDR2: MGHRA and YSYEKL. The CDR3 runs 16 residues. CDR3 residues: CASSQFPGQGNEKLFF. The CDR3 coding sequence is TGCGCCAGCAGCCAATTTCCGGGACAGGGGAATGAAAAACTGTTTTTT.

The chain employs TRBV25-1 and TRBJ1-3; no reliable D call. The CDR3 totals 12 residues. Between the trimmed V and J ends, which lost 7 bases and 0 bases, there was a span of 4 bases. From germline, CDR1 is MGHDK and CDR2 SYGVNS. The CDR3 DNA follows: TGTGCCAGCACCCACTCTGGAAACACCATATATTTT. Translation: CASTHSGNTIYF.

CDR3 loop: CASRISGDTEAFF. In DNA form, the CDR3 reads TGTGCCAGCAGGATATCAGGGGACACTGAAGCTTTCTTT. V gene TRBV27 combines with J gene TRBJ1-1, with D possibly TRBD1 on 6 matching bases. Deletions cut 6 bases from V and 3 bases from J, with 11 bases between. Germline loops: CDR1 MNHEY, CDR2 SMNVEV (reference sequence). CDR3 length equals 13 residues.

The chain uses TRBV28 and TRBJ1-1; no clear D gene. Trimming took off 1 base at V and 5 bases at J, with 5 bases between the two ends. This CDR3 spans 12 amino acids. Germline values: CDR1 MDHEN, CDR2 SYDVKM. DNA of the CDR3: TGTGCCAGCAGTTTATCTTATACTGAAGCTTTCTTT. Protein sequence: CASSLSYTEAFF.

The genes are TRBV18 and TRBJ2-2; a possible D gene is TRBD1 (5 bases). The CDR3 is made up of 17 amino acids. V shed 3 bases and J shed 4 bases, with 18 bases lying between them. Germline V gene lookup returns CDR1 KGHSH and CDR2 LQKENI. DNA of the CDR3: TGTGCCAGCTCACCTCGCCCTCAGACAGCTGTCACCGGGGAGCTGTTTTTT. This translates into CASSPRPQTAVTGELFF.

The chain recombines TRBV7-8 with TRBJ2-1; TRBD2 is a possible D gene (6 bases). V lost 0 bases and J 6 bases, leaving 12 bases between the germline ends. Germline loops: CDR1 SGHVS, CDR2 FQNEAQ. CDR3 size: 15 residues. CDR3 residues: CASSLARDGTNEQFF. Written as DNA, the CDR3 is TGTGCCAGCAGCTTAGCGCGGGACGGAACCAATGAGCAGTTCTTC.

Remarks on this clone: The junction differs from germline at one of its ends, possibly a read error. The chain has TRBV2 and TRBJ2-3; 12 bases match TRBD1. CDR1 and CDR2 (germline): SNHLY, FYNNEI. The CDR3 has 18 residues. As DNA, the CDR3 is TGTGCCAGCAGCGAAGAGAAACCCCCGGGACAGGGGGCGAATACGCAGTATTTT. This codes for CASSEEKPPGQGANTQYF.